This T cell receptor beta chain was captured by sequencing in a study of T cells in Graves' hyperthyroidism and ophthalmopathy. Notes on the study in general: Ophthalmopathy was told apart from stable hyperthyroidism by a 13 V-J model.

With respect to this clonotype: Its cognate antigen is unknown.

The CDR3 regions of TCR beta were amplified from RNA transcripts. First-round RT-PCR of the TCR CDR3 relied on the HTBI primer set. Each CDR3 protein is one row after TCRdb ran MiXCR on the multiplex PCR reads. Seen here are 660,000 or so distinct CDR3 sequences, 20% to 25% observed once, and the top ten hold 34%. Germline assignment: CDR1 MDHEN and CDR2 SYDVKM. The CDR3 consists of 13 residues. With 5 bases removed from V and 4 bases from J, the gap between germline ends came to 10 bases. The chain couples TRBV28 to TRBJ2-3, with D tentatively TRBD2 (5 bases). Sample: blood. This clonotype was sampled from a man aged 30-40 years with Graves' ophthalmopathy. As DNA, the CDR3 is TGTGCCAGCAGTAGTGCGGGCCCAGATACGCAGTATTTT. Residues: CASSSAGPDTQYF. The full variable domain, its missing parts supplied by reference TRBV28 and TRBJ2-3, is DVKVTQSSRYLVKRTGEKVFLECVQDMDHENMFWYRQDPGLGLRLIYFSYDVKMKEKGDIPEGYSVSREKKERFSLILESASTNQTSMYLCASSSAGPDTQYFGPGTRLTVL.